This T cell receptor beta chain was captured by sequencing in a study of cytomegalovirus exposure and HLA in healthy donors. The length of the CDR3 is 17 residues. Germline V CDR1 and CDR2: SGHDN, FVKESK. V dropped 5 bases and J dropped 10; count of bases not matched to a gene: 22. In the case of this clone: Its antigen is unidentified.

60 Vbeta and 13 Jbeta primers were used in PCR. The assay was immunoSEQ multiplex PCR, and TCRdb's table has in-frame clones only and misses some. This sample carries 100,000 to 150,000 clones, over 80% of them seen once, and the ten largest clones take 1% to 1.5%. Study-wide results and caveats: Most TCR sequences proved rare, with some public TCRs found in many donors. Versus the 666-donor mean, an Asian-associated ancestry cluster reportedly showed fewer N-insertions in a later analysis. Per a later analysis, 15,000 to 20,000 TCR beta sequences showed association with HLA alleles at 0.05 false discovery rate.

The gene calls are TRBV14 and TRBJ2-5; TRBD2 matches at 7 bases. The material sequenced was PBMCs. This sequence was found in a boy aged 5 to 17 in good health and CMV-seronegative. CDR3 DNA sequence: TGTGCCAGCAGCTCAAGGGATATAGCGGGCTCGTTGGGTGGCCAGTACTTC. Encoded protein: CASSSRDIAGSLGGQYF.